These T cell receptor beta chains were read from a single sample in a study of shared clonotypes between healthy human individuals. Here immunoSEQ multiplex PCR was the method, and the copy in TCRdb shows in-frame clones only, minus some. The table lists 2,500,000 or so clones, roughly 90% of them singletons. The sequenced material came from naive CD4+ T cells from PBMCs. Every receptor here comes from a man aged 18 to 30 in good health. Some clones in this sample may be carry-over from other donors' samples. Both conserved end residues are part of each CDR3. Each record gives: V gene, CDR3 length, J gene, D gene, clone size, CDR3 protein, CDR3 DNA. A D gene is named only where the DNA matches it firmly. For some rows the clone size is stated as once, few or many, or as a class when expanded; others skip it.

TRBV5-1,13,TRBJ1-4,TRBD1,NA,CASSRDRDEKLFF,TGCGCCAGCAGTCGGGACAGGGATGAAAAACTGTTTTTT
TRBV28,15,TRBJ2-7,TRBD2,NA,CASSFGPGGSYEQYF,TGTGCCAGCAGTTTTGGGCCGGGGGGAAGTTACGAGCAGTACTTC
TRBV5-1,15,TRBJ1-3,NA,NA,CASSLQATSGNTIYF,TGCGCCAGCAGCCTCCAGGCAACATCTGGAAACACCATATATTTT
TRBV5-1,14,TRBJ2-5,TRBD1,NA,CASSEPGQKETQYF,TGCGCCAGCAGCGAGCCGGGACAGAAAGAGACCCAGTACTTC
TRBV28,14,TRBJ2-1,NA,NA,CASWNGQGPNEQFF,TGTGCCAGCTGGAACGGGCAGGGGCCCAATGAGCAGTTCTTC
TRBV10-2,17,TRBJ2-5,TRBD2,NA,CASSDPGGREGEETQYF,TGCGCCAGCAGTGATCCGGGAGGGCGGGAGGGCGAAGAGACCCAGTACTTC
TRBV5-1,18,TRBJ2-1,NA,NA,CASSFPQGIGGGYNEQFF,TGCGCCAGCAGCTTCCCCCAGGGGATAGGGGGGGGCTACAATGAGCAGTTCTTC
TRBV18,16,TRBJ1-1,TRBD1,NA,CASSVDRGGMNTEAFF,TGTGCCAGCTCAGTGGACAGGGGTGGGATGAACACTGAAGCTTTCTTT
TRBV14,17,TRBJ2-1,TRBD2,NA,CASSQGRAAGFYNEQFF,TGTGCCAGCAGCCAAGGACGCGCAGCGGGGTTTTACAATGAGCAGTTCTTC
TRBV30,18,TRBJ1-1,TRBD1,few,CAWSVRWTGPSPFTEAFF,TGTGCCTGGAGTGTACGATGGACAGGTCCGTCGCCTTTCACTGAAGCTTTCTTT
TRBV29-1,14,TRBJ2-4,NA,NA,CSVVVRAKENIQYF,TGCAGCGTTGTCGTGCGGGCGAAAGAAAACATTCAGTACTTC
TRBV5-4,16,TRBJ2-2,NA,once,CASRLEGRSDTGELFF,TGTGCCAGCAGATTGGAGGGCCGGTCCGACACCGGGGAGCTGTTTTTT
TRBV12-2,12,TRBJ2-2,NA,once,CASRLASGELFF,TGTGCAAGTCGCTTAGCGTCTGGGGAGCTGTTTTTT
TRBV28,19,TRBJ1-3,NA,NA,CASSAGGAPRKRSGNTIYF,TGTGCCAGCAGTGCTGGAGGGGCGCCCAGAAAGAGGTCTGGAAACACCATATATTTT
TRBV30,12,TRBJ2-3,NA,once,CAWSVNADTQYF,TGTGCCTGGAGTGTGAATGCAGATACGCAGTATTTT
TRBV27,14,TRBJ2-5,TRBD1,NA,CASRKPGQTETQYF,TGTGCCAGCAGGAAACCGGGACAGACGGAGACCCAGTACTTC
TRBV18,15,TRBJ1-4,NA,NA,CASSPEGGANEKLFF,TGTGCCAGCTCACCCGAAGGGGGAGCTAATGAAAAACTGTTTTTT
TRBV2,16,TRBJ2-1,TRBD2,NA,CASSEARAGGRPEQFF,TGTGCCAGCAGTGAAGCTCGAGCGGGAGGAAGGCCTGAGCAGTTCTTC
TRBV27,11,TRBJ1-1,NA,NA,CASSVGTEAFF,TGTGCCAGCAGCGTGGGGACTGAAGCTTTCTTT
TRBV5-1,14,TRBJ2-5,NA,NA,CASSLGQIQETQYF,TGCGCCAGCAGCTTGGGTCAGATTCAAGAGACCCAGTACTTC
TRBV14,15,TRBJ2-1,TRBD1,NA,CASSHTGGRYNEQFF,TGTGCCAGCAGCCATACAGGGGGACGGTACAATGAGCAGTTCTTC
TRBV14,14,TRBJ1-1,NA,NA,CASSQEPSRDLAFF,TGTGCCAGCAGCCAAGAACCTTCTCGGGACTTAGCTTTCTTT
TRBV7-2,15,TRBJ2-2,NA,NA,CASSLARVNTGELFF,TGTGCCAGCAGCTTAGCCAGGGTGAACACCGGGGAGCTGTTTTTT
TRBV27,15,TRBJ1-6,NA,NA,CASSLNGGDNSPLHF,TGTGCCAGCAGTTTGAACGGGGGGGATAATTCACCCCTCCACTTT
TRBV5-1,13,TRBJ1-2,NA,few,CASSLDRSYGYTF,TGCGCCAGCAGCCTAGACAGGTCCTATGGCTACACCTTC
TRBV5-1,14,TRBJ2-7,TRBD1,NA,CASSFWTGAYEQYF,TGCGCCAGCAGCTTTTGGACAGGGGCGTACGAGCAGTACTTC
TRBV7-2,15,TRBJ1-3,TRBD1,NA,CASSAPTGDQHTIYF,TGTGCCAGCAGCGCCCCGACAGGGGATCAGCACACCATATATTTT